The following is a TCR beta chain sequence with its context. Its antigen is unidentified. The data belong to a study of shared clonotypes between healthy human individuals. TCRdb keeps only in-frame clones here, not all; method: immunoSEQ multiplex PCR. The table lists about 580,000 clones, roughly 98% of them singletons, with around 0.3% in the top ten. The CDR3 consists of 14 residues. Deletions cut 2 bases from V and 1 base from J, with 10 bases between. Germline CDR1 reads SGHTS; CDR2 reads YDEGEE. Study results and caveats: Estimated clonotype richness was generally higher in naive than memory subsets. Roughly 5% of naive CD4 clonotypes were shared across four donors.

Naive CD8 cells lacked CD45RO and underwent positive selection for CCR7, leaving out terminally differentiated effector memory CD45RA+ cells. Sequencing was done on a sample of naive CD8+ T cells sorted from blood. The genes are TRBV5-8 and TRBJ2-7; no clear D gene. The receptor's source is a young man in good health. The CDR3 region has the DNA TGTGCCAGCAGCTTACAAGGCAAGTCCTACGAGCAGTACTTC. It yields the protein CASSLQGKSYEQYF.